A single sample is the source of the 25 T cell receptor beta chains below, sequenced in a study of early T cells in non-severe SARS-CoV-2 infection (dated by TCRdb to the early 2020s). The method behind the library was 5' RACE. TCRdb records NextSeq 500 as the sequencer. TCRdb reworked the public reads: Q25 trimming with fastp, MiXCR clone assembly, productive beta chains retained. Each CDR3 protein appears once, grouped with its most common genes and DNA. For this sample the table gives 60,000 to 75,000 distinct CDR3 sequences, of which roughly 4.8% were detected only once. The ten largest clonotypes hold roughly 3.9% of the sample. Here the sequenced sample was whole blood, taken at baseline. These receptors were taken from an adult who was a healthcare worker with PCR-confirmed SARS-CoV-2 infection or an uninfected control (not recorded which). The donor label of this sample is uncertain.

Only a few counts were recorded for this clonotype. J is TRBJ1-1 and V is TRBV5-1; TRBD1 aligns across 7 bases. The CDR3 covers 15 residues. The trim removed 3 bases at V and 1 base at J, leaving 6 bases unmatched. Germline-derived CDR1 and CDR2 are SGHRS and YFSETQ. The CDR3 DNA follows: TGCGCCAGCAGCTACTCGACAGGGAGGAACACTGAAGCTTTCTTT. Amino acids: CASSYSTGRNTEAFF.

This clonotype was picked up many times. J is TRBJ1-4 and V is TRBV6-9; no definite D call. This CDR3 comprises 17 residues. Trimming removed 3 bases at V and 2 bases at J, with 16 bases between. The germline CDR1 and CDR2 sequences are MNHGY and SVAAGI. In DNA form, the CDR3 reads TGTGCCAGCAGTTACTCATCCGCGGGGATGACTAATGAAAAACTGTTTTTT. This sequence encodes CASSYSSAGMTNEKLFF.

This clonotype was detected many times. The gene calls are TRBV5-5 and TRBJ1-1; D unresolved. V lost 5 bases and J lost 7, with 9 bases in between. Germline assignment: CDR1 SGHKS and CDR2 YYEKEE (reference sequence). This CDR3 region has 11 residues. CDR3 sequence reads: CASSVRVEAFF. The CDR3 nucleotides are TGTGCCAGCAGTGTAAGGGTTGAAGCTTTCTTT.

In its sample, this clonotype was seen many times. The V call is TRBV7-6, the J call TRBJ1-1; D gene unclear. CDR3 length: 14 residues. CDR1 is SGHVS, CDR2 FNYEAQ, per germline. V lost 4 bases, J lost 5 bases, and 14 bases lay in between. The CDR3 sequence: CASSSVRGGTEAFF. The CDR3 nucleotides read TGTGCCAGCAGCTCTGTAAGAGGTGGAACTGAAGCTTTCTTT.

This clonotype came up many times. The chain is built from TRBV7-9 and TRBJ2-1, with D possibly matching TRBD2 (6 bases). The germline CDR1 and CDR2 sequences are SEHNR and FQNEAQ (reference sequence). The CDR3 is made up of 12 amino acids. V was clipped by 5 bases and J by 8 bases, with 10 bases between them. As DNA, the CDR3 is TGTGCCAGCAGCCCCATAGCGGATGAGCAGTTCTTC. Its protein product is CASSPIADEQFF.

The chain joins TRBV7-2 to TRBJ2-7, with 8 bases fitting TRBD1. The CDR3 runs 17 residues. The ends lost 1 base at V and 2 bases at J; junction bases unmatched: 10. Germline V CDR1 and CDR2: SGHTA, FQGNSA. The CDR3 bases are TGTGCCAGCAGCTTAGGGGACAGGTCTTCTGTTCCCTACGAGCAGTACTTC. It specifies CASSLGDRSSVPYEQYF.

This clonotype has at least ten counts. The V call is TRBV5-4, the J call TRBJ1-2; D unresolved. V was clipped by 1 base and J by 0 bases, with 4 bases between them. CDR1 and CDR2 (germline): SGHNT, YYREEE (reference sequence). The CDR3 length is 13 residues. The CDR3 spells CASSLHPNYGYTF. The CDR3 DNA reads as TGTGCCAGCAGCTTGCACCCTAACTATGGCTACACCTTC. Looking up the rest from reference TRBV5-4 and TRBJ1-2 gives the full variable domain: ETGVTQSPTHLIKTRGQQVTLRCSSQSGHNTVSWYQQALGQGPQFIFQYYREEENGRGNFPPRFSGLQFPNYSSELNVNALELDDSALYLCASSLHPNYGYTFGSGTRLTVV.

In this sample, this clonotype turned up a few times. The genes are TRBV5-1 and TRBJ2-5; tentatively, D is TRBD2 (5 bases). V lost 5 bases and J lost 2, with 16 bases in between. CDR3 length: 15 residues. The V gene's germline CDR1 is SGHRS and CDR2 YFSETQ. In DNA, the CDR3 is TGCGCCAGCAGTTCTCCCGTGAGGGCACAAGAGACCCAGTACTTC. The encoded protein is CASSSPVRAQETQYF.

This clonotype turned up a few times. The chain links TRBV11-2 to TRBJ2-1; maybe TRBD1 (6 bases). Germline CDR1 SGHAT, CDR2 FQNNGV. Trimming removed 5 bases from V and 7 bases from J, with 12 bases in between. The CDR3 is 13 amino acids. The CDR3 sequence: CASSNLDRNEQFF. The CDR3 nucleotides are TGTGCCAGCAGCAATTTGGACAGAAATGAGCAGTTCTTC.

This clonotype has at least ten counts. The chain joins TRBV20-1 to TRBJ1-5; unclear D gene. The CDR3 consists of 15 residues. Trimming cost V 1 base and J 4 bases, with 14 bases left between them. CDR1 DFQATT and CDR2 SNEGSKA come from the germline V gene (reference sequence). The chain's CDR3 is CSARAGGSPNQPQHF. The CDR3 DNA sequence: TGCAGTGCTAGAGCCGGTGGCAGTCCTAATCAGCCCCAGCATTTT.

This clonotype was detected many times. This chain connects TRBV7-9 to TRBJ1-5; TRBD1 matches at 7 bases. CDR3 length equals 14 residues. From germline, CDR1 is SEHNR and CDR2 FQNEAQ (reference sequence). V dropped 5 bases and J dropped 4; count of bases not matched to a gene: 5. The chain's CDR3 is CASSRDRVNQPQHF. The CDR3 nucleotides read TGTGCCAGCAGCCGTGACAGGGTAAATCAGCCCCAGCATTTT.

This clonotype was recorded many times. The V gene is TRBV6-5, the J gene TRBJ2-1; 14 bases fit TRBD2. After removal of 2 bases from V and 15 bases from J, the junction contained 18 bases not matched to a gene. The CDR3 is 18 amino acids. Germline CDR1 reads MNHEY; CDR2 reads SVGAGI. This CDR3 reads CASSYPGTSGGERRNLFF. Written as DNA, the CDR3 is TGTGCCAGCAGTTACCCCGGGACTAGCGGGGGCGAACGAAGGAATTTGTTCTTC.

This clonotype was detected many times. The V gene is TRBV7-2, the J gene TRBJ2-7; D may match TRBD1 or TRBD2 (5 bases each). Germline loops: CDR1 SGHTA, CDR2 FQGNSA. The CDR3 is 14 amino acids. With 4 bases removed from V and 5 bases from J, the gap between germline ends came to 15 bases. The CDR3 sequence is CASSWKRGAHEQYF. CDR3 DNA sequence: TGTGCCAGCAGCTGGAAGAGAGGGGCCCACGAGCAGTACTTC.

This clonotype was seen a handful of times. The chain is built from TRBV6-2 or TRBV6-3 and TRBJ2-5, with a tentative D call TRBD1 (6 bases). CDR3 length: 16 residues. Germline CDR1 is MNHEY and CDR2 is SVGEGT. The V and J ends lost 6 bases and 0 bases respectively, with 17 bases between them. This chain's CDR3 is CASSPTGTSYQETQYF. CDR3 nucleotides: TGTGCCAGCAGCCCCACCGGGACATCGTACCAAGAGACCCAGTACTTC.

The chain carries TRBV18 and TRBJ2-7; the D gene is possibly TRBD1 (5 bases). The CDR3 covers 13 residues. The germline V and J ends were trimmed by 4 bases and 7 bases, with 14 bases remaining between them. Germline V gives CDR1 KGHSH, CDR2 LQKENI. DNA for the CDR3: TGTGCCAGCTCACTTCAGGGTTCAGGAGAGCAGTACTTC. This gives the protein CASSLQGSGEQYF.

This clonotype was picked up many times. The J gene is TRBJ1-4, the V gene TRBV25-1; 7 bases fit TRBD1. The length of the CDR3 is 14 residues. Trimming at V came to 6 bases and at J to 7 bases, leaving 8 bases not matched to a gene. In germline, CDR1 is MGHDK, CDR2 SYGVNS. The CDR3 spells CASSHDRVSEKLFF. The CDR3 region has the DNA TGTGCCAGCAGCCACGACAGGGTCTCTGAAAAACTGTTTTTT.

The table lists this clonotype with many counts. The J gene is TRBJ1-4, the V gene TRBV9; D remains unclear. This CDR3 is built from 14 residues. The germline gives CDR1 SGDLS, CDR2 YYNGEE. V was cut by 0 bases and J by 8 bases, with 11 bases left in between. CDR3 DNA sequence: TGTGCCAGCAGCGTAGCACCTCTCGGGGAAAAACTGTTTTTT. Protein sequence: CASSVAPLGEKLFF.

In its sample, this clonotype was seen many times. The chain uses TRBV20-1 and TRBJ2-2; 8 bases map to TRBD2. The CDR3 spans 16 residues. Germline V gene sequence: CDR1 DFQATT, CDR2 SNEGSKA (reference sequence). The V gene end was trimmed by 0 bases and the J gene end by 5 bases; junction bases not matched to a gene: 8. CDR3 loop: CSARDVREGQTGELFF. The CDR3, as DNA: TGCAGTGCTAGAGATGTTCGGGAGGGGCAAACCGGGGAGCTGTTTTTT.

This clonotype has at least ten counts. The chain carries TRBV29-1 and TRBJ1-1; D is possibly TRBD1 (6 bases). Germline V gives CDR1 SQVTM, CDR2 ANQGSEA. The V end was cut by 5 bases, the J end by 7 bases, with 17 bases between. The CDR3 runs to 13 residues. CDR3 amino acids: CSVSRQAVDEAFF. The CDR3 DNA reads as TGCAGCGTTTCGCGACAGGCCGTTGATGAAGCTTTCTTT.

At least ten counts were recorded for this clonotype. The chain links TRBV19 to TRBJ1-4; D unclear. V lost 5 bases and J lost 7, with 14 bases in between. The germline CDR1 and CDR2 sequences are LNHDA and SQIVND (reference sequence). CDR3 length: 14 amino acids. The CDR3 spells CASSPVQTTEKLFF. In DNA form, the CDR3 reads TGTGCCAGTAGTCCCGTCCAGACCACTGAAAAACTGTTTTTT.

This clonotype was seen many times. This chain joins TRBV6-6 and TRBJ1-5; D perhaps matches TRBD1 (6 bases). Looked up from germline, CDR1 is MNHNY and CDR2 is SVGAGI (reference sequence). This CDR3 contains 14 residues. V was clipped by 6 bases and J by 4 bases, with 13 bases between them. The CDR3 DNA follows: TGTGCCAGCAGGAGGGACATCGGAAATCAGCCCCAGCATTTT. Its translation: CASRRDIGNQPQHF.

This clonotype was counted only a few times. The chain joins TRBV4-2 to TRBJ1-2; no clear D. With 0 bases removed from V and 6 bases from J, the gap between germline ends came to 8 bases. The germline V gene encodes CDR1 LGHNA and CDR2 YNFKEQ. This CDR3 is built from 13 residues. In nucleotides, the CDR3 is TGTGCCAGCAGCCAAGATCGAGGAAATGGCTACACCTTC. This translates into CASSQDRGNGYTF.

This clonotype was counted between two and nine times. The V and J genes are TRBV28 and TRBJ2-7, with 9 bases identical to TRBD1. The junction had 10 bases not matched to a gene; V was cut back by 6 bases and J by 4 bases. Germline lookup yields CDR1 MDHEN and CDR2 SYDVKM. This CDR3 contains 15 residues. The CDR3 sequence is CASRGTGTLGYEQYF. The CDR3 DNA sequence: TGTGCCAGCAGGGGGACAGGGACGCTAGGGTACGAGCAGTACTTC.

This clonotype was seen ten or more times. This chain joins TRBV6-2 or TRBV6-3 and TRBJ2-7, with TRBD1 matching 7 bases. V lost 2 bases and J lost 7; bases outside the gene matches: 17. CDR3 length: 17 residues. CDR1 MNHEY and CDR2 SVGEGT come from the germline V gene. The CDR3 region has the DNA TGTGCCAGCAGTTACGGATCCGGGACAGAGATTTTGGGTGAGCAGTACTTC. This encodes CASSYGSGTEILGEQYF.

CDR3 sequence (DNA): TGTGCCAGCAGAGATACAGGGGGAACCGGGGAGCTGTTTTTT. Amino acids: CASRDTGGTGELFF. The V and J genes are TRBV27 and TRBJ2-2; 8 positions agree with TRBD1. This CDR3 spans 14 amino acids. The germline V gene has CDR1 MNHEY and CDR2 SMNVEV (reference sequence). V dropped 6 bases and J dropped 5; count of bases not matched to a gene: 5.